The rows below give T cell receptor beta chains drawn from one sample of a study of tumor-infiltrating lymphocytes in primary liver carcinoma. TCRdb redid the calling of the multiplex PCR reads with MiXCR, one entry per CDR3 protein. Counted here are approximately 20,000 distinct CDR3 sequences, about three quarters occurring once; the ten biggest clones make up about 39%. Sample: liver tumor tissue from sampling region 1. The receptor set was obtained from a woman between 25 and 40 years old with primary liver carcinoma and hepatitis B virus infection. Both conserved end residues are part of each CDR3. The D gene is left open where the match is weak. The size field is filled for only some rows; it gives once, few, many or a size class.

j_call | d_call | v_call | clone_size | cdr3_length | cdr3_aa | cdr3_nt
TRBJ1-2 | - | TRBV6-5 | - | 14 | CASSYIGEGSGYTF | TGTGCCAGCAGTTATATCGGAGAGGGTAGCGGCTACACCTTC
TRBJ2-3 | - | TRBV5-4 | - | 17 | CTSSVNGHPPPTDTQYF | TGTACCAGTAGCGTAAATGGACACCCTCCACCCACAGATACGCAGTATTTT
TRBJ2-7 | TRBD2 | TRBV6-2/TRBV6-3 | - | 15 | CASSQSTGGLYEQYF | TGTGCCAGCAGTCAATCAACGGGAGGACTTTACGAGCAGTATTTC
TRBJ2-1 | TRBD2 | TRBV29-1 | once | 15 | CSVDVLGGRSNEQFF | TGTAGCGTTGATGTTCTTGGCGGGAGAAGCAATGAGCAGTTCTTC
TRBJ2-7 | - | TRBV6-1 | once | 14 | CANSDRRGGYEQYF | TGTGCCAACAGTGACAGGAGAGGGGGTTACGAGCAGTACTTC
TRBJ2-3 | TRBD2 | TRBV19 | - | 17 | CASSPGLAGHFTDTQYF | TGTGCCAGTAGTCCGGGACTAGCGGGGCATTTCACAGATACGCAGTATTTT
TRBJ2-2 | TRBD2 | TRBV6-1 | few | 18 | CVSSEALAGAANTGELFF | TGTGTCAGCAGTGAGGCATTAGCGGGAGCCGCGAACACCGGGGAGCTGTTTTTT
TRBJ2-7 | TRBD1 | TRBV19 | - | 13 | CASKDRGCYEQYF | TGTGCCAGTAAAGACAGGGGATGCTACGAGCAGTACTTC
TRBJ2-2 | TRBD2 | TRBV5-4 | - | 15 | CASRPGLDPAGELFF | TGTGCCAGCAGGCCGGGACTAGACCCAGCCGGGGAGCTGTTTTTT
TRBJ2-1 | - | TRBV11-1 | - | 15 | CASGRRQASYDEQFF | TGTGCCAGCGGCCGGAGACAGGCCTCCTACGATGAACAGTTCTTC
TRBJ1-1 | - | TRBV11-2 | once | 14 | CTSRYTWGRTEAFF | TGTACCAGCAGATATACATGGGGGAGGACTGAAGCTTTCTTT
TRBJ1-4 | - | TRBV4-2 | - | 12 | CVSSLDWEKLFF | TGTGTCAGCAGCCTAGATTGGGAAAAACTGTTTTTT
TRBJ2-2 | - | TRBV11-3 | large | 15 | CASNRREGAPGELFF | TGTGCCAGCAACCGTCGGGAGGGGGCCCCCGGGGAGCTGTTTTTT
TRBJ2-3 | - | TRBV11-2 | few | 16 | CAISRTRQGRGDTHYF | TGTGCCATCAGCCGGACGCGACAGGGAAGGGGGGATACGCATTATTTT
TRBJ1-2 | - | TRBV29-1 | - | 11 | CSTLASYGYTF | TGCAGCACTTTGGCCTCGTATGGCTACACCTTC
TRBJ2-3 | TRBD2 | TRBV5-4 | once | 18 | CTSSNPAASGSQTDTQYF | TGTACCAGCAGTAACCCTGCGGCTAGCGGGAGTCAGACAGATACGCAGTATTTT
TRBJ1-6 | - | TRBV5-4 | - | 17 | CASSSQSHGFADSLLHF | TGTGCCAGCAGCTCACAAAGCCATGGGTTTGCGGATTCACTCCTCCACTTC
TRBJ2-7 | - | TRBV11-2 | - | 14 | CASSLTGGVYERYF | TGTGCCAGCAGCTTAACCGGCGGAGTCTACGAGCGGTACTTC
TRBJ2-3 | - | TRBV5-4 | - | 15 | CASSLGQGRGTYAVF | TGTGCCAGCAGCTTGGGGCAGGGCAGGGGCACATACGCAGTATTT
TRBJ2-7 | TRBD2 | TRBV7-9 | - | 14 | CAGSSGGLSFGQYF | TGTGCCGGCAGCTCGGGAGGCCTCTCCTTCGGGCAGTACTTC
TRBJ1-1 | - | TRBV30 | - | 16 | CAWSVGSRLPYTEAFF | TGTGCCTGGAGTGTAGGTAGCAGGCTTCCGTACACTGAAGCCTTCTTT
TRBJ2-3 | - | TRBV24-1 | - | 14 | CATSDAIGTVMLYF | TGTGCCACCAGTGATGCTATCGGGACGGTGATGTTGTATTTT
TRBJ2-7 | TRBD2 | TRBV11-2 | few | 15 | CASSLEPSGSGEQYF | TGTGCCAGCAGCTTAGAGCCTAGCGGGAGCGGCGAGCAGTACTTC
TRBJ2-1 | TRBD2 | TRBV11-2 | - | 17 | CASSLTSGTFPCDEQFF | TGTGCCAGCAGCCTTACTAGCGGGACCTTCCCATGCGATGAGCAGTTCTTC
TRBJ2-3 | - | TRBV6-6 | - | 16 | CASSSYRDMSTDTQNF | TGTGCCAGCAGTTCATACCGGGACATGAGCACAGATACGCAGAATTTT
TRBJ2-3 | TRBD2 | TRBV5-4 | - | 18 | CTSSNPAVSGSRTDTQYF | TGTACCAGCAGTAACCCGGCGGTTAGCGGGAGTCGGACAGATACGCAGTATTTC
TRBJ2-1 | - | TRBV29-1 | - | 15 | CSLGPPSSSYNEQFF | TGCAGCCTGGGGCCTCCTTCCAGCTCCTACAATGAGCAGTTCTTC
TRBJ2-2 | TRBD1 | TRBV6-5 | - | 15 | CSSSPGTGFTGELFF | TGTTCTAGCAGTCCGGGGACAGGGTTCACCGGGGAGCTGTTTTTT
TRBJ2-1 | TRBD2 | TRBV11-2 | - | 16 | CASSTSQTGGYSEQFF | TGTGCCAGCAGCACCTCTCAAACGGGAGGATACAGTGAGCAGTTCTTC
TRBJ2-2 | - | TRBV5-6 | - | 15 | CSNSLVPRVTGELFF | TGTAGCAACAGCTTGGTACCCAGAGTCACCGGGGAGCTGTTTTTT
TRBJ2-7 | TRBD2 | TRBV28 | - | 15 | CARSWSAGGTREQCF | TGTGCCAGAAGTTGGTCGGCGGGAGGGACGCGCGAGCAGTGCTTC
TRBJ2-1 | - | TRBV11-1 | - | 15 | CARCRRQASYNELFF | TGTGCCAGATGCCGGAGACAGGCCTCCTACAATGAGCTGTTCTTC
TRBJ1-3 | - | TRBV12-3/TRBV12-4 | - | 16 | CDSSGVATGTGNTIYF | TGTGACAGCAGTGGCGTTGCGACAGGCACTGGAAACACTATATATTTT
TRBJ2-1 | - | TRBV11-2 | - | 16 | CASSLGSGRMGNEQFF | TGTGCCAGCTCACTTGGAAGTGGGAGAATGGGCAATGAGCAGTTCTTC
TRBJ2-7 | - | TRBV11-1 | - | 13 | CARILGYLSEQYF | TGTGCCCGCATCTTAGGATACCTCAGCGAGCAGTACTTC
TRBJ2-2 | - | TRBV5-6 | - | 15 | CASSLPHRVTGEPFF | TGTGCCAGCAGCTTGCCACACAGAGTCACCGGGGAGCCGTTTTTT
TRBJ1-2 | - | TRBV11-2 | - | 14 | CASSVREANYGFTF | TGTGCTAGCAGCGTAAGGGAAGCTAACTATGGCTTCACCTTC
TRBJ1-2 | - | TRBV28 | - | 20 | CASSKGRLVPRQHTNYGYTF | TGTGCCAGCTCCAAGGGCAGACTAGTTCCCCGACAGCACACTAACTATGGCTACACCTTC
TRBJ1-2 | - | TRBV11-2 | once | 14 | CPSSLSEANFGYTF | TGTCCCAGCAGCTTAAGCGAGGCTAACTTTGGCTACACCTTC
TRBJ2-7 | - | TRBV7-9 | - | 14 | CASSSGDLPYEQCF | TGTGCCAGCAGCTCGGGAGACCTCCCCTACGAGCAGTGCTTC
TRBJ2-7 | - | TRBV11-1 | once | 13 | CESSLGYLLEQYF | TGTGAAAGCAGCTTAGGATACCTCCTCGAGCAATACTTC
TRBJ2-2 | - | TRBV4-3 | - | 12 | CASRLGAGERLF | TGCGCCAGCAGACTTGGCGCCGGGGAGCGGTTATTT
TRBJ2-2 | - | TRBV11-1 | - | 16 | CASSLVGGINTGELFF | TGTGCCAGCAGCTTAGTGGGGGGTATAAACACCGGGGAGTTGTTTTTT
TRBJ1-6 | TRBD1 | TRBV28 | - | 16 | CGSCTHRGQVFFTLHF | TGTGGCAGCTGTACCCACAGGGGGCAAGTTTTCTTCACCCTCCACTTT
TRBJ1-6 | - | TRBV28 | - | 14 | CVGSLLSGASPLHF | TGTGTCGGCAGTTTACTATCCGGAGCTTCACCCCTCCACTTT
TRBJ2-3 | TRBD2 | TRBV4-1 | - | 20 | CASSPQHGGSILADTDTQYF | TGCGCGAGCAGCCCGCAACATGGGGGCTCTATACTAGCGGACACAGATACGCAGTATTTT
TRBJ1-6 | - | TRBV11-2 | - | 15 | CARPITKGTNSPLQF | TGTGCCAGGCCCATCACCAAGGGGACTAATTCACCCCTCCAATTT
TRBJ2-7 | - | TRBV6-5 | - | 15 | CARSYKDSSSYGQYF | TGTGCCAGAAGTTACAAGGACAGTAGCTCCTACGGGCAGTACTTC
TRBJ1-1 | - | TRBV30 | - | 13 | CAWSLDRLTGAFF | TGTGCCTGGAGCTTGGACAGATTGACCGGAGCTTTCTTT
TRBJ1-2 | TRBD1 | TRBV20-1 | many | 15 | CSATPGTGVAYGYTF | TGCAGTGCTACTCCCGGGACAGGGGTGGCGTATGGCTACACCTTC
TRBJ2-2 | - | TRBV12-3/TRBV12-4 | once | 15 | CASRGWDTNIGELLF | TGTGCCAGCCGGGGGTGGGATACGAACATCGGGGAGCTGCTTTTT
TRBJ2-7 | - | TRBV7-8 | - | 14 | CASSATSGAPELCF | TGTGCCAGCAGCGCGACGTCAGGGGCCCCCGAGCTGTGCTTC